Below, 31 T cell receptor beta chains from the same sample are listed, as sequenced in a study of shared clonotypes between healthy human individuals. The table came from immunoSEQ multiplex PCR; TCRdb's copy has only in-frame clones and leaves some out. Of 1.4 million to 1.5 million clones listed, roughly 96% are singletons. Material: naive CD4+ T cells sorted from blood. Subset here: CD45RA+ positively selected. Source of these receptors: a man aged 30 to 45 in good health.

The chain is built from TRBV10-3 and TRBJ1-1; a weak D match, TRBD1 (6 bases). Trimming took off 2 bases at V and 0 bases at J, with 22 bases between the two ends. From germline, CDR1 is ENHRY and CDR2 SYGVKD. This CDR3 spans 19 amino acids. The CDR3 DNA reads as TGTGCCATCAGTGAGACAGCTCTACCAGGGGCCGGTATGAACACTGAAGCTTTCTTT. It specifies CAISETALPGAGMNTEAFF.

Regarding this clone: Other nucleotide sequences in the sample specify the same CDR3. CDR3 coding DNA: TGTGCCAGCAGCCCGGACAGCAATCAGCCCCAGCATTTT. It specifies CASSPDSNQPQHF. V and J are TRBV9 and TRBJ1-5; unclear D gene. V was cut by 4 bases and J by 1 base, with 6 bases left in between. CDR1 and CDR2 from the germline V gene are SGDLS and YYNGEE. The CDR3 runs to 13 residues.

The chain links TRBV21-1 to TRBJ1-5; the table's D call of TRBD1 was not tested on the DNA. TRBV21-1 is listed as a pseudogene. The CDR3 length is 18 residues. CDR3 bases: TGTGCCAGCAGCTCTCGGGGGGTGGGACAGGATGGGAATCAGCCCCAGCATTTT. This codes for CASSSRGVGQDGNQPQHF.

The rearrangement links TRBV5-4 to TRBJ2-1, with 8 bases fitting TRBD2. CDR1 is SGHNT, CDR2 YYREEE, per germline (reference sequence). The CDR3 covers 16 residues. V shed 0 bases and J 5 bases; nucleotides not matched to a gene: 7. The CDR3 spells CASSLGGRLAHNEQFF. The CDR3 DNA follows: TGTGCCAGCAGCTTGGGCGGGAGGTTGGCCCACAATGAGCAGTTCTTC.

The V gene is TRBV5-1, the J gene TRBJ2-3; 12 positions agree with TRBD2. Trimming took 1 base from V and 9 from J; bases not matched to a gene: 6. The germline V gene has CDR1 SGHRS and CDR2 YFSETQ. The CDR3 contains 15 residues. CDR3: CASSLRLAGVGTQYF. CDR3 bases: TGCGCCAGCAGCTTGCGACTAGCGGGAGTGGGGACGCAGTATTTT.

This clone was counted once. The sample contains more than one DNA sequence encoding this CDR3. This chain links TRBV5-1 with TRBJ2-2; D gene unclear. This CDR3 spans 15 amino acids. Trimming removed 0 bases from V and 2 bases from J, with 8 bases in between. Germline values: CDR1 SGHRS, CDR2 YFSETQ. The DNA of the CDR3 is TGCGCCAGCAGCTTGGGTCAGCCTAACACCGGGGAGCTGTTTTTT. This encodes CASSLGQPNTGELFF. The full variable domain, rest sourced from reference TRBV5-1 and TRBJ2-2, is KAGVTQTPRYLIKTRGQQVTLSCSPISGHRSVSWYQQTPGQGLQFLFEYFSETQRNKGNFPGRFSGRQFSNSRSEMNVSTLELGDSALYLCASSLGQPNTGELFFGEGSRLTVL.

V and J are TRBV4-3 and TRBJ2-3; D possibly corresponds to TRBD2 (5 bases). The germline V and J ends were trimmed by 0 bases and 2 bases, with 9 bases remaining between them. The length of the CDR3 is 15 residues. Germline CDR1 and CDR2: LGHNA and YSLEER. This chain's CDR3 is CASSQDRDNTDTQYF. The CDR3 DNA reads TGCGCCAGCAGCCAAGACCGGGATAACACAGATACGCAGTATTTT.

The gene calls are TRBV7-9 and TRBJ2-7, with D possibly TRBD2 on 6 matching bases. The germline gives CDR1 SEHNR, CDR2 FQNEAQ (reference sequence). The CDR3 loop spans 16 amino acids. V was trimmed by 5 bases and J by 0 bases, leaving 17 bases between them. This CDR3 is CASSPSGRWSSYEQYF. Here the CDR3 DNA reads TGTGCCAGCAGCCCCTCGGGGAGGTGGAGCTCCTACGAGCAGTACTTC.

J is TRBJ2-7 and V is TRBV6-6; D not certain. This CDR3 comprises 12 residues. Germline assignment: CDR1 MNHNY and CDR2 SVGAGI (reference sequence). V was cut by 2 bases and J by 4 bases, with 6 bases left in between. CDR3 sequence (DNA): TGTGCCAGCAGTTACGAGGAGTACGAGCAGTACTTC. It encodes CASSYEEYEQYF.

The J gene is TRBJ2-1, the V gene TRBV2, with D hard to call. From germline, CDR1 is SNHLY and CDR2 FYNNEI. V was trimmed by 6 bases and J by 10 bases, leaving 10 bases between them. This CDR3 spans 11 amino acids. DNA for the CDR3: TGTGCCAGCAGCGTAGGACCCGAGCAGTTCTTC. This encodes CASSVGPEQFF.

The chain couples TRBV29-1 to TRBJ2-7; 7 bases fit TRBD2. The CDR3 totals 16 residues. J was trimmed by 6 bases and V by 6 bases; bases with no gene match: 20. CDR1 is SQVTM, CDR2 ANQGSEA, per germline. The CDR3 loop is CSVTHIAAGDHSEQYF. The DNA for the CDR3 is TGCAGCGTGACCCACATAGCGGCGGGAGATCATAGCGAGCAGTACTTC.

The V call is TRBV18, the J call TRBJ1-4, with 9 positions matching TRBD1. The ends lost 6 bases at V and 7 bases at J; junction bases unmatched: 6. Germline-derived CDR1 and CDR2 are KGHSH and LQKENI. CDR3 size: 14 residues. The DNA of the CDR3 is TGTGCCAGCTCCCGGGACAGGGAATCTGAAAAACTGTTTTTT. This gives the protein CASSRDRESEKLFF.

V and J are TRBV5-4 and TRBJ2-5; D is ambiguous. Trimming took 4 bases from V and 5 from J, leaving 12 bases between them. CDR1 SGHNT and CDR2 YYREEE come from the germline V gene (reference sequence). The CDR3 is made up of 13 amino acids. CDR3 in amino acids: CASSPLGFETQYF. The CDR3 bases are TGTGCCAGCAGCCCGTTGGGTTTTGAGACCCAGTACTTC. Drawing the rest from reference TRBV5-4 and TRBJ2-5, the complete variable domain is ETGVTQSPTHLIKTRGQQVTLRCSSQSGHNTVSWYQQALGQGPQFIFQYYREEENGRGNFPPRFSGLQFPNYSSELNVNALELDDSALYLCASSPLGFETQYFGPGTRLLVL.

The rearrangement uses TRBV11-2 and TRBJ2-1; 8 positions match TRBD1. This CDR3 has 15 residues. V shed 5 bases, J shed 8 bases, and the junction held 11 bases outside the gene matches. The germline CDR1 and CDR2 sequences are SGHAT and FQNNGV. CDR3 bases: TGTGCCAGCAGCCGGCGGGACAGGCCCGATGATGAGCAGTTCTTC. The encoded protein is CASSRRDRPDDEQFF.

The rearrangement uses TRBV11-3 and TRBJ2-1; 11 positions match TRBD2. Germline CDR1 and CDR2: SGHNT and YENEEA. V lost 5 bases and J lost 4; bases outside the gene matches: 7. The CDR3 spans 16 residues. Here the CDR3 reads CASSAQTSGTYNEQFF. CDR3 DNA: TGTGCCAGCAGCGCCCAGACTAGCGGGACTTACAATGAGCAGTTCTTC.

The chain uses TRBV13 and TRBJ2-2, with TRBD1 matching 8 bases. This CDR3 contains 16 residues. From germline, CDR1 is PRHDT and CDR2 FYEKMQ (reference sequence). The J segment lost 3 bases and the V segment lost 5 bases, leaving 8 bases of the junction unmatched. CDR3 bases: TGTGCCAGCAGCATAACAGGGGGTCAGTACACCGGGGAGCTGTTTTTT. As protein: CASSITGGQYTGELFF.

This rearrangement joins TRBV7-9 to TRBJ1-2; D is unclear. V shed 1 base and J shed 4 bases, with 13 bases lying between them. The CDR3 spans 15 residues. CDR1 and CDR2 from the germline V gene are SEHNR and FQNEAQ (reference sequence). CDR3 sequence: CASSLELAGFYGYTF. The CDR3 nucleotides read TGTGCCAGCAGCTTAGAGTTGGCGGGGTTCTATGGCTACACCTTC.

The gene calls are TRBV5-6 and TRBJ1-5, with D tentatively TRBD1 (5 bases). Trimming shortened V by 1 base and J by 0 bases, and 11 bases separated the two germline ends. CDR1 and CDR2 from the germline V gene are SGHDT and YYEEEE. This CDR3 spans 16 amino acids. The CDR3 sequence: CASSLKTVYSNQPQHF. CDR3 DNA: TGTGCCAGCAGCTTGAAGACAGTATATAGCAATCAGCCCCAGCATTTT. Full variable domain (outside the CDR3, taken from reference TRBV5-6 and TRBJ1-5): DAGVTQSPTHLIKTRGQQVTLRCSPKSGHDTVSWYQQALGQGPQFIFQYYEEEERQRGNFPDRFSGHQFPNYSSELNVNALLLGDSALYLCASSLKTVYSNQPQHFGDGTRLSIL.

V is TRBV7-2 and J is TRBJ2-7, with 7 bases aligning to TRBD1. There are 15 residues in the CDR3. The germline gives CDR1 SGHTA, CDR2 FQGNSA. V dropped 1 base and J dropped 2; count of bases not matched to a gene: 5. CDR3 amino acids: CASSLDKGATYEQYF. CDR3 coding DNA: TGTGCCAGCAGCTTAGATAAGGGGGCGACCTACGAGCAGTACTTC.

The chain links TRBV28 to TRBJ2-5, with D perhaps assigned TRBD1 or TRBD2 (5 bases each). The ends were cut back, 4 bases at V and 3 bases at J, with 18 bases in the middle. Germline loops: CDR1 MDHEN, CDR2 SYDVKM. This CDR3 spans 16 amino acids. This CDR3 is CASSSTWGKKEETQYF. In nucleotides, the CDR3 is TGTGCCAGCAGTTCCACATGGGGGAAGAAGGAAGAGACCCAGTACTTC.

The rearrangement links TRBV28 to TRBJ1-5; D is possibly TRBD1 (5 bases). The CDR3 loop spans 14 amino acids. Germline CDR1 is MDHEN and CDR2 is SYDVKM. The ends were cut back, 2 bases at V and 2 bases at J, with 7 bases in the middle. For the CDR3, the DNA is TGTGCCAGCAGTTTAATGACAGGCAATCAGCCCCAGCATTTT. It codes for CASSLMTGNQPQHF.

J is TRBJ2-5 and V is TRBV30; possible D gene TRBD2, 7 bases. The CDR3 is made up of 15 amino acids. The germline V and J ends were trimmed by 0 bases and 2 bases, with 13 bases remaining between them. Germline V gene sequence: CDR1 GTSNPN, CDR2 SVGIG (reference sequence). In DNA, the CDR3 is TGTGCCTGGAGTGTAGGGGGGGTTGGGCAAGAGACCCAGTACTTC. Translating gives CAWSVGGVGQETQYF. Complete variable domain (other parts from reference TRBV30 and TRBJ2-5): SQTIHQWPATLVQPVGSPLSLECTVEGTSNPNLYWYRQAAGRGLQLLFYSVGIGQISSEVPQNLSASRPQDRQFILSSKKLLLSDSGFYLCAWSVGGVGQETQYFGPGTRLLVL.

V is TRBV9 and J is TRBJ2-3; possible D gene TRBD2, 5 bases. Between the trimmed V and J ends, which lost 0 bases and 6 bases, there was a span of 14 bases. Germline CDR1 is SGDLS and CDR2 is YYNGEE. The CDR3 consists of 15 residues. The chain's CDR3 is CASSVVSGGPDTQYF. CDR3 DNA sequence: TGTGCCAGCAGCGTAGTATCCGGAGGTCCCGATACGCAGTATTTT. Based on the CDR3 plus reference TRBV9 and TRBJ2-3, the full variable domain is DSGVTQTPKHLITATGQRVTLRCSPRSGDLSVYWYQQSLDQGLQFLIQYYNGEERAKGNILERFSAQQFPDLHSELNLSSLELGDSALYFCASSVVSGGPDTQYFGPGTRLTVL.

This chain links TRBV5-4 with TRBJ2-2; 7 nucleotides line up with TRBD1. Germline V gene data show CDR1 as SGHNT and CDR2 as YYREEE (reference sequence). The CDR3 length is 13 residues. Trimming took 4 bases from V and 5 from J; bases not matched to a gene: 2. The CDR3 spells CASSPGQTGELFF. The CDR3 nucleotides read TGTGCCAGCAGCCCGGGACAGACCGGGGAGCTGTTTTTT.

Comments on this clone: The junction does not match germline at one end; this may be a read error. The V call is TRBV5-4, the J call TRBJ1-2, with D uncertain. This CDR3 is 13 amino acids long. Germline V gene sequence: CDR1 SGHNT, CDR2 YYREEE (reference sequence). CDR3 sequence reads: CASSQDLGDGYTF. CDR3 DNA: TGCGCCAGCAGCCAAGATCTTGGGGATGGCTACACCTTC.

The chain links TRBV6-6 to TRBJ2-1, with TRBD2 matching 15 bases. The germline V gene encodes CDR1 MNHNY and CDR2 SVGAGI (reference sequence). This CDR3 spans 15 amino acids. The trim removed 6 bases at V and 7 bases at J, leaving 4 bases unmatched. The CDR3 loop is CASSRTSGRVNEQFF. CDR3 bases: TGTGCCAGCAGCAGGACTAGCGGGAGGGTAAATGAGCAGTTCTTC.

The V and J genes are TRBV7-2 and TRBJ1-4; D gene uncertain. V was cut by 0 bases and J by 7 bases, with 18 bases left in between. Germline CDR1 and CDR2: SGHTA and FQGNSA. This CDR3 is built from 17 residues. The CDR3 bases are TGTGCCAGCAGCTTAGCGCCCCAACCGGCACGGGGTGAAAAACTGTTTTTT. Translating gives CASSLAPQPARGEKLFF. The full variable domain, in which reference TRBV7-2 and TRBJ1-4 provide the parts outside the CDR3, is GAGVSQSPSNKVTEKGKDVELRCDPISGHTALYWYRQSLGQGLEFLIYFQGNSAPDKSGLPSDRFSAERTGGSVSTLTIQRTQQEDSAVYLCASSLAPQPARGEKLFFGSGTQLSVL.

V is TRBV5-4 and J is TRBJ2-2; D may be TRBD2 (5 bases). V was shortened by 0 bases and J by 3 bases, with 12 bases between the two germline ends. Germline lookup yields CDR1 SGHNT and CDR2 YYREEE (reference sequence). The CDR3 runs 16 residues. The CDR3 region has the DNA TGTGCCAGCAGCTTGGGTCCTTTCGGGGACACCGGGGAGCTGTTTTTT. Its protein is CASSLGPFGDTGELFF.

The chain recombines TRBV5-4 with TRBJ2-5, with D perhaps TRBD1 (5 bases). The V end lost 0 bases, the J end lost 4 bases, and 10 bases lay between the germline ends. This CDR3 has 14 residues. Germline V lookup: CDR1 SGHNT, CDR2 YYREEE (reference sequence). The CDR3 protein is CASSLGSGLETQYF. The CDR3 DNA reads TGTGCCAGCAGCTTGGGATCAGGGTTAGAGACCCAGTACTTC.

The chain uses TRBV19 and TRBJ1-1, with unresolved D. Germline lookup yields CDR1 LNHDA and CDR2 SQIVND (reference sequence). The CDR3 is made up of 11 amino acids. V was pared by 5 bases and J by 10 bases, with 11 bases between. This CDR3 is CASSVGFSAFF. The CDR3 nucleotides are TGTGCCAGTAGTGTGGGCTTCTCAGCTTTCTTT. The full variable domain, in which reference TRBV19 and TRBJ1-1 provide the parts outside the CDR3, is DGGITQSPKYLFRKEGQNVTLSCEQNLNHDAMYWYRQDPGQGLRLIYYSQIVNDFQKGDIAEGYSVSREKKESFPLTVTSAQKNPTAFYLCASSVGFSAFFGQGTRLTVV.

V and J are TRBV27 and TRBJ2-7; D is possibly TRBD2 (6 bases). Germline CDR1 reads MNHEY; CDR2 reads SMNVEV (reference sequence). V was cut by 3 bases and J by 2 bases, with 23 bases left in between. The CDR3 spans 18 residues. The DNA of the CDR3 is TGTGCCAGCAGTTTGGGGGGTGTCGGCAGGGTGTCCCCCTACGAGCAGTACTTC. It is translated as CASSLGGVGRVSPYEQYF.